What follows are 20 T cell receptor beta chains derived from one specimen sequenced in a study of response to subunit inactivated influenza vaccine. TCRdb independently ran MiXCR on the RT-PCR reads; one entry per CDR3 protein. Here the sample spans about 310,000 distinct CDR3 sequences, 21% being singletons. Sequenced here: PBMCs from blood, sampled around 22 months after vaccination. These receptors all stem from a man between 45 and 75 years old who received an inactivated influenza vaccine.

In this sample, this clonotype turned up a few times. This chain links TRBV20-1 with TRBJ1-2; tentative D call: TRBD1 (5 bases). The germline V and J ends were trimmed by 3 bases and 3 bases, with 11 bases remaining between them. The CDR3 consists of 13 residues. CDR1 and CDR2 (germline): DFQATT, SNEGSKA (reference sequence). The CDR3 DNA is TGCAGTGCTAGTTCTGGGGCTGACTATGGCTACACCTTC. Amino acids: CSASSGADYGYTF.

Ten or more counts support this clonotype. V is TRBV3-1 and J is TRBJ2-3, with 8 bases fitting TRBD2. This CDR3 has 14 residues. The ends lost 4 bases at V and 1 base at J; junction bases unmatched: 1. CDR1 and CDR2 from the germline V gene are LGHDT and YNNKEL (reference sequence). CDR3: CASSRTSRTDTQYF. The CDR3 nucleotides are TGTGCCAGCAGCCGGACTAGCCGCACAGATACGCAGTATTTT.

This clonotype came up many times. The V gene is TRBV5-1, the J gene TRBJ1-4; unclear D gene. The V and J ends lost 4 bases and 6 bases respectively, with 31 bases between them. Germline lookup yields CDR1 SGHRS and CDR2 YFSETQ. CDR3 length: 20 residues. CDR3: CASSLLSPNPFDEADEKLFF. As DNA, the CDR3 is TGCGCCAGCAGCCTCCTTTCGCCCAATCCTTTCGACGAGGCTGATGAAAAACTGTTTTTT.

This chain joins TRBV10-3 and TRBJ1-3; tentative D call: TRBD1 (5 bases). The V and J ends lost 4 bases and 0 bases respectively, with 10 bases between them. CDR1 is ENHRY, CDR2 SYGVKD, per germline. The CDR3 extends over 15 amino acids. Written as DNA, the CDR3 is TGTGCCATCAGTGGGGGACCGATCTCTGGAAACACCATATATTTT. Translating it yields CAISGGPISGNTIYF.

This CDR3 reads CASSPGQINQPQHF. The CDR3 DNA is TGTGCCAGCAGCCCGGGTCAGATCAATCAGCCCCAGCATTTT. The gene calls are TRBV3-1 and TRBJ1-5, with no clear D. Per the germline V gene, CDR1 is LGHDT and CDR2 is YNNKEL (reference sequence). V was clipped by 4 bases and J by 3 bases, with 10 bases between them. This CDR3 is 14 amino acids long.

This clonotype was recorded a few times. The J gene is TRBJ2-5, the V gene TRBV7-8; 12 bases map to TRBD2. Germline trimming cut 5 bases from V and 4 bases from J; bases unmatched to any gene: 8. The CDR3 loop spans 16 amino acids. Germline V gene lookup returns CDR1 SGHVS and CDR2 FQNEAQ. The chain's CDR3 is CASSLITGLAGETQYF. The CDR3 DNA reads TGTGCCAGCAGCCTCATCACGGGACTAGCGGGAGAGACCCAGTACTTC.

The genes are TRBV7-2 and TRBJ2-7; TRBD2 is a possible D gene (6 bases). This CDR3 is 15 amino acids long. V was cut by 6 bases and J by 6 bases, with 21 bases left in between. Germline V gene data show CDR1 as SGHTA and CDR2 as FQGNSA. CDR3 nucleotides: TGTGCCAGCAGTTCCCCCCGGGACTTCCCTTTCGAGCAGTACTTC. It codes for CASSSPRDFPFEQYF.

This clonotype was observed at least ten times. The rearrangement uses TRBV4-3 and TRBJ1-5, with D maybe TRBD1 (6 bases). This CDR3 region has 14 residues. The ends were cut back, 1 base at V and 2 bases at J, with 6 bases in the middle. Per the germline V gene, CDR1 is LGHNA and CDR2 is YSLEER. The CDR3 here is CASSQGQGNQPQHF. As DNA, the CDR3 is TGCGCCAGCAGCCAAGGACAGGGCAATCAGCCCCAGCATTTT.

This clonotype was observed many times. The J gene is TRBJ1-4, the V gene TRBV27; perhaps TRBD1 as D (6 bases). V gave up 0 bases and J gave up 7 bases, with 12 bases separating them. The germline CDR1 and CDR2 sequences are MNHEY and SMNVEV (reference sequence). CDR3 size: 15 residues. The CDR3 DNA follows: TGTGCCAGCAGTTTATCGACAGGAGGGGCTGAAAAACTGTTTTTT. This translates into CASSLSTGGAEKLFF. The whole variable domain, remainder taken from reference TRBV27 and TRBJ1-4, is EAQVTQNPRYLITVTGKKLTVTCSQNMNHEYMSWYRQDPGLGLRQIYYSMNVEVTDKGDVPEGYKVSRKEKRNFPLILESPSPNQTSLYFCASSLSTGGAEKLFFGSGTQLSVL.

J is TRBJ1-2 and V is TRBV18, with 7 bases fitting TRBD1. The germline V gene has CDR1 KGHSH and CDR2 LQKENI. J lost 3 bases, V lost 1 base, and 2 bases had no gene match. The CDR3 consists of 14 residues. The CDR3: CASSPQGADYGYTF. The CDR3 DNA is TGTGCCAGCTCACCACAGGGGGCCGACTATGGCTACACCTTC.

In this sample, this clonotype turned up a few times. The CDR3 region has the DNA TGTGCCAGCAGCTCTTCAGGAGGGACGTACAATGAGCAGTTCTTC. This translates into CASSSSGGTYNEQFF. The genes are TRBV7-2 and TRBJ2-1; a weak D match, TRBD2 (6 bases). V lost 4 bases to trimming and J lost 4 bases, with 14 bases between them. This CDR3 has 15 amino acids. Germline V lookup: CDR1 SGHTA, CDR2 FQGNSA.

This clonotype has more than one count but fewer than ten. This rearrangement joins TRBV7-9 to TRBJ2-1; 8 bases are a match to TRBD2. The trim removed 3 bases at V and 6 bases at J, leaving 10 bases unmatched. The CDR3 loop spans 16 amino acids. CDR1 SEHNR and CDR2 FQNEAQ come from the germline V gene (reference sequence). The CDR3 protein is CASSFHVGGALNEQFF. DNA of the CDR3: TGTGCCAGCAGCTTTCATGTCGGGGGGGCCCTCAATGAGCAGTTCTTC.

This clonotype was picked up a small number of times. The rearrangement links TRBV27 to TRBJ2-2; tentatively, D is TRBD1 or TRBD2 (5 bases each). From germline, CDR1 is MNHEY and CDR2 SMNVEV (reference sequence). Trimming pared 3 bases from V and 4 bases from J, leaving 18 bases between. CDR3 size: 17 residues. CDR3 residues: CASSFLVIEGTTGELFF. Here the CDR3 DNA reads TGTGCCAGCAGTTTTCTCGTGATAGAGGGGACCACCGGGGAGCTGTTTTTT.

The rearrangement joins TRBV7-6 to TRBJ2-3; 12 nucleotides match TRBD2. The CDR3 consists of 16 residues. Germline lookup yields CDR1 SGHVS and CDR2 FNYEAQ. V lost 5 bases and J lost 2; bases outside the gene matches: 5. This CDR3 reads CASSPGLAGLTDTQYF. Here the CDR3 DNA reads TGTGCCAGCAGCCCGGGACTAGCGGGCCTCACAGATACGCAGTATTTT. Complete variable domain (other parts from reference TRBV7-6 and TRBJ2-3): GAGVSQSPRYKVTKRGQDVALRCDPISGHVSLYWYRQALGQGPEFLTYFNYEAQQDKSGLPNDRFSAERPEGSISTLTIQRTEQRDSAMYRCASSPGLAGLTDTQYFGPGTRLTVL.

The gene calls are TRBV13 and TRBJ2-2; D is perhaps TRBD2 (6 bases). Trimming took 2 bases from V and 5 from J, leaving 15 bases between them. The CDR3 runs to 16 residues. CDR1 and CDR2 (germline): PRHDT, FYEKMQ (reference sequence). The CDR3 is CASSLMQGGWTGELFF. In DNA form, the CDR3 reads TGTGCCAGCAGCTTAATGCAGGGAGGATGGACCGGGGAGCTGTTTTTT.

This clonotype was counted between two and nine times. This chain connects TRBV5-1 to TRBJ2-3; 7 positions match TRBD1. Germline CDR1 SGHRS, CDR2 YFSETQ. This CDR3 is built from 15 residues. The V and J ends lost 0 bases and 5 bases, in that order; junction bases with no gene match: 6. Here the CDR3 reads CASSLATDRRDTQYF. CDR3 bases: TGCGCCAGCAGCTTGGCCACGGACAGGAGAGATACGCAGTATTTT.

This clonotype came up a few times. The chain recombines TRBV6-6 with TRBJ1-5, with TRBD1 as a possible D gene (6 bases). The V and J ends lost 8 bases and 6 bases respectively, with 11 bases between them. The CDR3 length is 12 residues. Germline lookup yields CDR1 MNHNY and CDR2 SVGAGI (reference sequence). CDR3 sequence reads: CASDRSGQPQHF. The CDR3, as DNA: TGTGCCAGCGACAGGTCCGGTCAGCCCCAGCATTTT.

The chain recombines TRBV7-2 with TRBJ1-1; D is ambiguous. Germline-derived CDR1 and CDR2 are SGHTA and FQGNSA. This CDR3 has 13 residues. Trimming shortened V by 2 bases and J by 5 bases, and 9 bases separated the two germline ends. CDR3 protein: CASSLWRETEAFF. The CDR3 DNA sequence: TGTGCCAGCAGCTTATGGAGGGAAACTGAAGCTTTCTTT.

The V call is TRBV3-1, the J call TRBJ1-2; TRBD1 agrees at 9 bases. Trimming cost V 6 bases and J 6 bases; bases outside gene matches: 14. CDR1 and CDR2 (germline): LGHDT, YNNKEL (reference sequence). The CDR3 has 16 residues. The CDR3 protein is CASRTATGQGIDGYTF. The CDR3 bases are TGTGCCAGCAGAACTGCAACGGGACAGGGTATAGATGGCTACACCTTC.

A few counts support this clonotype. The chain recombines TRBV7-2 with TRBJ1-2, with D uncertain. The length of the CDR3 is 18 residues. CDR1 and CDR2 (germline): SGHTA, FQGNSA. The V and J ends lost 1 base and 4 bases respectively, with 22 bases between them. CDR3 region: CASSLGPNLRAQGYGYTF. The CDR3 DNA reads TGTGCCAGCAGCTTAGGGCCCAATTTACGGGCTCAAGGCTATGGCTACACCTTC.